The 12 T cell receptor beta chains listed next were all sequenced from one sample in a study of ipilimumab plus nivolumab after autologous stem cell transplantation (dated by TCRdb to the early 2020s). Library creation used the immunoSEQ multiplex PCR assay. In TCRdb, the immuneACCESS table is reduced to in-frame sequences with V and J assigned. These tables do not hold every clone; where another copy was compared, an unresolved V gene accounts for under half, and the others remain unexplained. Present in this sample are tens of thousands of clones, approximately 83% of which were seen just once. The leading ten clones occupy around 2% of the sample. Sequenced material: PBMCs, taken in a trial of ipilimumab plus nivolumab as post-transplant consolidation. The receptors were sampled from a male donor with diffuse large B-cell lymphoma.

The table lists this clone with a count of one. The chain uses TRBV5-1 and TRBJ1-2, with 7 bases that match TRBD1. V trimming: 0 bases; J trimming: 1 base; junction bases outside the gene matches: 6. This CDR3 is 16 amino acids long. Germline CDR1 and CDR2: SGHRS and YFSETQ. CDR3 protein: CASSLGQGGFNYGYTF. The CDR3 bases are TGCGCCAGCAGCTTGGGCCAGGGGGGATTTAACTATGGCTACACCTTC.

The chain couples TRBV2 to TRBJ2-7; D is uncertain. CDR3 length: 11 residues. Looked up from germline, CDR1 is SNHLY and CDR2 is FYNNEI. The DNA for the CDR3 is TGTGTCCAGCACTTGGTAAACGAGCAGTACTTC. Its protein product is CVQHLVNEQYF.

The chain carries TRBV19 and TRBJ2-7; D might be TRBD2 (5 bases). V lost 5 bases to trimming and J lost 2 bases, with 13 bases between them. There are 14 residues in the CDR3. Germline CDR1 reads LNHDA; CDR2 reads SQIVND (reference sequence). CDR3 residues: CASSPRRGTYEQYF. The CDR3 DNA follows: TGTGCCAGTAGTCCAAGACGGGGAACCTACGAGCAGTACTTC.

This chain joins TRBV4-1 and TRBJ2-2; D remains unclear. Germline CDR1 and CDR2: MGHRA and YSYEKL. V gave up 4 bases and J gave up 5 bases, with 5 bases separating them. The CDR3 totals 12 residues. CDR3 nucleotide sequence: TGCGCCAGCAGCCCCGGGACCGGGGAGCTGTTTTTT. Amino acids: CASSPGTGELFF.

The chain recombines TRBV27 with TRBJ1-3; 8 bases line up with TRBD1. The germline V gene has CDR1 MNHEY and CDR2 SMNVEV (reference sequence). The CDR3 totals 15 residues. The ends lost 7 bases at V and 3 bases at J; junction bases unmatched: 8. In DNA form, the CDR3 reads TGTGCCAGCAACAGGACAGGGTGGTATGGAAACACCATATATTTT. Its translation: CASNRTGWYGNTIYF.

V gene TRBV6-5 combines with J gene TRBJ2-7, with D maybe TRBD2 (5 bases). The germline V gene has CDR1 MNHEY and CDR2 SVGAGI. The CDR3 has 14 amino acids. V was shortened by 2 bases and J by 6 bases, with 14 bases between the two germline ends. DNA for the CDR3: TGTGCCAGCAGTTACGGGCTAGCTTTGCGCGAGCAGTACTTC. It is translated as CASSYGLALREQYF.

The chain employs TRBV6-5 and TRBJ2-3; D is perhaps TRBD2 (5 bases). V dropped 0 bases and J dropped 4 bases, with 5 bases sitting between them. The length of the CDR3 is 13 residues. From germline, CDR1 is MNHEY and CDR2 SVGAGI. In DNA form, the CDR3 reads TGTGCCAGCAGTTACTCGCGGGCAGATACGCAGTATTTT. Its protein is CASSYSRADTQYF.

The chain uses TRBV11-3 and TRBJ1-5; D is undetermined. Germline V gives CDR1 SGHNT, CDR2 YENEEA. CDR3 size: 14 residues. V lost 0 bases, J lost 2 bases, and 5 bases lay in between. The CDR3 DNA is TGTGCCAGCAGCTTAGATCAGGGCAATCAGCCCCAGCATTTT. Encoded protein: CASSLDQGNQPQHF.

The V gene is TRBV7-6, the J gene TRBJ2-5; 10 nucleotides match TRBD2. Germline CDR1 and CDR2: SGHVS and FNYEAQ. Trimming at V came to 3 bases and at J to 5 bases, leaving 6 bases not matched to a gene. The CDR3 runs 15 residues. CDR3 sequence (DNA): TGTGCCAGCAGCTTCCAGCGGGGGGGCATCGAGACCCAGTACTTC. This encodes CASSFQRGGIETQYF.

The chain couples TRBV5-1 to TRBJ2-1; weak D call: TRBD2 (6 bases). The CDR3 runs to 12 residues. V lost 4 bases and J 9 bases, leaving 11 bases between the germline ends. Germline V gene sequence: CDR1 SGHRS, CDR2 YFSETQ. The DNA for the CDR3 is TGCGCCAGCAGCGAGGGACTCCGTGAGCAGTTCTTC. This codes for CASSEGLREQFF.

The table lists this clone with a few counts. V usage is TRBV7-6 and J usage is TRBJ1-2; 7 nucleotides align to TRBD1. In germline, CDR1 is SGHVS, CDR2 FNYEAQ. The CDR3 has 18 residues. Trimming removed 1 base from V and 0 bases from J; junction bases left unmatched: 11. The CDR3 loop is CASSLGKGAMRANYGYTF. CDR3 DNA: TGTGCCAGCAGCTTAGGCAAGGGGGCCATGCGGGCTAACTATGGCTACACCTTC.

This clone came up once. V gene TRBV5-1 combines with J gene TRBJ1-4; tentatively, D is TRBD1 (5 bases). Germline lookup yields CDR1 SGHRS and CDR2 YFSETQ. The CDR3 consists of 16 residues. V was shortened by 0 bases and J by 0 bases, with 9 bases between the two germline ends. The CDR3 DNA reads TGCGCCAGCAGCTTGGGACAGACTGCAACTAATGAAAAACTGTTTTTT. This sequence encodes CASSLGQTATNEKLFF.